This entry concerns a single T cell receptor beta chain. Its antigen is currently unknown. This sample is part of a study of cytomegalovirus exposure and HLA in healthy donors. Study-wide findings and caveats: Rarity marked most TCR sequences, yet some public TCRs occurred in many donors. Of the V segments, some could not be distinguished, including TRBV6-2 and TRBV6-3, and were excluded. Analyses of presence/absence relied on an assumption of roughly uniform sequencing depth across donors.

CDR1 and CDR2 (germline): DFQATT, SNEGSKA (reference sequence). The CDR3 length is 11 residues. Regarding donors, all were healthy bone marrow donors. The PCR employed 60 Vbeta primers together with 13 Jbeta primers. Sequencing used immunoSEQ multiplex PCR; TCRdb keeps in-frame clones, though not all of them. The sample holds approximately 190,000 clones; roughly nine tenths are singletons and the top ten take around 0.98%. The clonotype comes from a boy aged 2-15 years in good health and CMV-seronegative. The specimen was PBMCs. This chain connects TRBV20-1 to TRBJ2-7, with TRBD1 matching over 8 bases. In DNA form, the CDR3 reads TGCGGACCAACAGGGGGGTACGAGCAGTACTTC. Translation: CGPTGGYEQYF.